Following are 10 T cell receptor beta chains from one sample sequenced in a study of patients and donors after allogeneic stem cell transplantation. TCRdb recomputed calls from the RT-PCR reads with MiXCR, one row per CDR3 protein. The sample consists of about a million distinct CDR3 sequences, 18% of them appearing once. The sequenced sample was blood, either unsorted or a sorted T cell fraction (not recorded which). The receptor set was obtained from a human donor who was either an allogeneic HSCT recipient or a stem cell or donor lymphocyte infusion donor (not recorded which). It is not recorded whose cells these are; they may come from a transplant donor.

This sequence joins TRBV10-2 and TRBJ1-4; no clear D. The germline V and J ends were trimmed by 9 bases and 2 bases, with 10 bases remaining between them. CDR3 length: 13 residues. Germline V gene lookup returns CDR1 WSHSY and CDR2 SAAADI. This chain's CDR3 is CASKGRTNEKLFF. The CDR3 DNA follows: TGCGCCAGTAAAGGGAGGACTAATGAAAAACTGTTTTTT.

This clonotype came up many times. The CDR3 DNA sequence: TGTGCCAGCAGCCGGGACGGGAACACTGAAGCTTTCTTT. It codes for CASSRDGNTEAFF. The J gene is TRBJ1-1, the V gene TRBV25-1; D might be TRBD1 (5 bases). This CDR3 has 13 residues. Trimming cost V 6 bases and J 1 base, with 9 bases left between them. Germline CDR1 reads MGHDK; CDR2 reads SYGVNS.

There are many counts of this clonotype. The J gene is TRBJ2-7, the V gene TRBV5-1; perhaps TRBD1 as D (6 bases). The CDR3 is 14 amino acids. The germline V and J ends were trimmed by 6 bases and 4 bases, with 17 bases remaining between them. Germline CDR1 is SGHRS and CDR2 is YFSETQ. CDR3 protein: CASTQRGGLYEQYF. CDR3 sequence (DNA): TGCGCCAGCACCCAGAGAGGGGGTTTGTACGAGCAGTACTTC.

The chain has TRBV20-1 and TRBJ1-2; TRBD1 aligns across 7 bases. Germline assignment: CDR1 DFQATT and CDR2 SNEGSKA (reference sequence). Trimming removed 0 bases from V and 3 bases from J; junction bases left unmatched: 4. The CDR3 covers 14 residues. The DNA for the CDR3 is TGCAGTGCTAGAGAGCCAGGGGGGGACTATGGCTACACCTTC. Its translation is CSAREPGGDYGYTF.

The chain joins TRBV5-6 to TRBJ1-5, with D uncertain. V gave up 5 bases and J gave up 7 bases, with 10 bases separating them. This CDR3 has 12 residues. CDR1 is SGHDT, CDR2 YYEEEE, per germline. The CDR3 region has the DNA TGTGCCAGCAGAAAGAGGAACCAGCCCCAGCATTTT. Its translation: CASRKRNQPQHF.

The table lists this clonotype with a few counts. The V call is TRBV27, the J call TRBJ2-1; D is unresolved. From germline, CDR1 is MNHEY and CDR2 SMNVEV (reference sequence). The CDR3 contains 13 residues. Between the trimmed V and J ends, which lost 5 bases and 4 bases, there was a span of 9 bases. This CDR3 reads CASSRADYNEQFF. CDR3 sequence (DNA): TGTGCCAGCAGTCGGGCTGATTACAATGAGCAGTTCTTC.

A few counts support this clonotype. This chain joins TRBV20-1 and TRBJ2-5, with D perhaps being TRBD1 or TRBD2 (6 bases each). Germline V gene lookup returns CDR1 DFQATT and CDR2 SNEGSKA (reference sequence). CDR3 length: 14 amino acids. Trimming shortened V by 1 base and J by 5 bases, and 14 bases separated the two germline ends. The CDR3 region has the DNA TGCAGTGCTAGAGGCACGGGGGCGAGGGAGACCCAGTACTTC. This translates into CSARGTGARETQYF.

This clonotype was picked up a small number of times. The V gene is TRBV20-1, the J gene TRBJ1-5, with 9 nucleotides matching TRBD1. With V trimmed by 6 bases and J by 2 bases, 8 bases remained unmatched. The CDR3 is 15 residues long. From germline, CDR1 is DFQATT and CDR2 SNEGSKA (reference sequence). CDR3 DNA sequence: TGCAGTGCACGTACAGGGGGCGAGGGCAATCAGCCCCAGCATTTT. Translated, it gives CSARTGGEGNQPQHF.

The rearrangement joins TRBV6-1 to TRBJ2-7; TRBD2 matches 10 bases. Germline values: CDR1 MNHNS, CDR2 SASEGT. This CDR3 is built from 16 residues. V lost 6 bases and J lost 0; bases outside the gene matches: 8. CDR3 amino acids: CASSLLSSGGSYEQYF. The DNA for the CDR3 is TGTGCCAGCAGCCTACTCTCTAGCGGGGGCTCCTACGAGCAGTACTTC.

The chain links TRBV5-6 to TRBJ2-5; a possible D gene is TRBD2 (5 bases). The V gene lost 3 bases and the J gene lost 1 base, with 13 bases spanning the gap. Germline V CDR1 and CDR2: SGHDT, YYEEEE. CDR3 length equals 15 residues. The CDR3: CASSYRPTTQETQYF. Written as DNA, the CDR3 is TGTGCCAGCAGCTATCGCCCGACTACCCAAGAGACCCAGTACTTC. The full variable domain, its missing parts supplied by reference TRBV5-6 and TRBJ2-5, is DAGVTQSPTHLIKTRGQQVTLRCSPKSGHDTVSWYQQALGQGPQFIFQYYEEEERQRGNFPDRFSGHQFPNYSSELNVNALLLGDSALYLCASSYRPTTQETQYFGPGTRLLVL.